A single sample is the source of the 2 T cell receptor beta chains below, sequenced in a study of T cell repertoires in cytomegalovirus infection (dated by TCRdb to the late 2010s). The sample's treatment or condition label is to be understood as: in vitro stimulation with specific CMV peptide epitopes to enrich CMV-specific T cells. The data were produced on an Illumina HiSeq 1500. In TCRdb, the public reads were trimmed at Q25 with fastp and aligned with MiXCR, with productive beta chains retained. Identical CDR3 proteins give one entry, which carries the most common genes and DNA. This sample holds approximately 910,000 distinct CDR3 sequences; approximately 30% were observed only once. The ten largest make up 10% to 15% of the sample. Their target antigens are unknown. The source was cultured CD8+ T cells from PBMCs, collected from culture after CMV antigen stimulation. Receptors originate from a human donor in good health (CMV status not recorded). Some clones in this sample may be carry-over from other donors' samples.

This chain links TRBV2 with TRBJ1-2; unclear D gene. V was cut by 2 bases and J by 2 bases, with 12 bases left in between. Germline assignment: CDR1 SNHLY and CDR2 FYNNEI. The CDR3 loop spans 15 amino acids. This CDR3 reads CASSESWGSNYGYTF. The CDR3 DNA is TGTGCCAGCAGTGAATCATGGGGTTCCAACTATGGCTACACCTTC.

This clonotype has just a few counts. The chain has TRBV3-1 and TRBJ1-2, with D perhaps matching TRBD1 (6 bases). The germline V gene encodes CDR1 LGHDT and CDR2 YNNKEL (reference sequence). The CDR3 is 15 amino acids. Trimming shortened V by 0 bases and J by 3 bases, and 11 bases separated the two germline ends. CDR3 bases: TGTGCCAGCAGCCAAGATCACGGGGGCGACTATGGCTACACCTTC. Protein: CASSQDHGGDYGYTF. Using reference TRBV3-1 and TRBJ1-2 for the parts outside the CDR3, the full variable domain is DTAVSQTPKYLVTQMGNDKSIKCEQNLGHDTMYWYKQDSKKFLKIMFSYNNKELIINETVPNRFSPKSPDKAHLNLHINSLELGDSAVYFCASSQDHGGDYGYTFGSGTRLTVV.